Listed below are T cell receptor beta chains from one sample, sequenced in a study of OX40 agonist ivuxolimab in advanced cancers. Assay used: immunoSEQ multiplex PCR; TCRdb lists only in-frame clones, some missing. The repertoire holds tens of thousands of clones, with roughly 90% as singletons. The material was CD4+ or CD8+ T cells sorted from blood, obtained in a trial of the OX40 agonist ivuxolimab. These receptors were obtained from an adult with an advanced solid tumor such as melanoma, head and neck, liver or kidney cancer. Each CDR3 is given with its conserved first and last residue. A D gene is named only where the DNA matches it firmly. Expanded clones are given a class, and other clones once, few, many or no size at all.

v_gene	abundance	j_gene	d_gene	CDR3aa	CDR3nt
TRBV6-5	NA	TRBJ1-2	NA	CASFQGTYGYTF	TGTGCCAGCTTTCAGGGCACCTATGGCTACACCTTC
TRBV4-1	NA	TRBJ2-7	TRBD2	CASSQVGRDYEQYF	TGCGCCAGCAGCCAAGTGGGGAGGGACTACGAGCAGTACTTC
TRBV4-3	NA	TRBJ2-7	NA	CASSQGSHSYEQYF	TGCGCCAGCAGCCAAGGGTCTCACTCCTACGAGCAGTACTTC
TRBV4-3	NA	TRBJ2-3	TRBD1	CASRTGTGTDTQYF	TGCGCCAGCAGGACAGGGACCGGGACAGATACGCAGTATTTT
TRBV11-3	NA	TRBJ2-1	TRBD1	CASSLGAGGYNEQFF	TGTGCCAGCAGCTTAGGTGCAGGGGGCTACAATGAGCAGTTCTTC
TRBV6-1	NA	TRBJ2-7	TRBD1	CASSEGNRGRNEQYF	TGTGCCAGCAGTGAAGGTAACAGGGGTAGGAACGAGCAGTACTTC
TRBV5-8	NA	TRBJ1-5	NA	CASSIQGYSNQPQHF	TGTGCCAGCAGCATACAGGGATATTCCAATCAGCCCCAGCATTTT
TRBV9	NA	TRBJ2-2	NA	CASSVNRDTLTGELFF	TGTGCCAGCAGCGTTAACAGGGACACCCTCACCGGGGAGCTGTTTTTT
TRBV5-8	NA	TRBJ1-2	NA	CASSSGTGFNYGYTF	TGTGCCAGCAGCTCCGGCACAGGGTTTAACTATGGCTACACCTTC
TRBV6-1	NA	TRBJ2-7	TRBD1	CASTSRGQSSYEQYF	TGTGCCAGCACCTCTAGGGGACAGAGCTCCTACGAGCAGTACTTC
TRBV30	few	TRBJ1-1	NA	CAWSGAYTEAFF	TGTGCCTGGAGTGGGGCCTACACTGAAGCTTTCTTT
TRBV5-6	NA	TRBJ2-7	NA	CASSLGGISYEQYF	TGTGCCAGCAGCTTAGGGGGTATCTCCTACGAGCAGTACTTC
TRBV28	NA	TRBJ2-7	TRBD2	CASSFVLSLGWEGSLEQYF	TGTGCCAGCAGTTTTGTCCTCTCCCTAGGCTGGGAGGGTTCGCTTGAGCAGTACTTC
TRBV5-6	NA	TRBJ1-1	TRBD1	CASSFGTGTEAFF	TGTGCCAGCAGCTTCGGGACAGGTACTGAAGCTTTCTTT
TRBV7-3	NA	TRBJ2-1	NA	CASSINSVEQFF	TGTGCCAGCAGCATAAACAGCGTTGAGCAGTTCTTC
TRBV19	once	TRBJ1-3	NA	CASSRGGQGNTIYF	TGTGCCAGTAGTAGGGGGGGCCAAGGAAACACCATATATTTT
TRBV2	NA	TRBJ2-3	NA	CASVGGMTDTQYF	TGTGCCAGTGTGGGAGGAATGACAGATACGCAGTATTTT
TRBV5-1	NA	TRBJ1-1	NA	CASSGGGTSTEAFF	TGCGCCAGCAGCGGTGGGGGGACGAGCACTGAAGCTTTCTTT
TRBV9	NA	TRBJ2-2	NA	CASSSPQGATGELFF	TGTGCCAGCAGCTCACCCCAGGGAGCTACCGGGGAGCTGTTTTTT
TRBV9	NA	TRBJ2-7	NA	CASSVEEGAYEQYF	TGTGCCAGCAGCGTAGAAGAGGGAGCCTACGAGCAGTACTTC
TRBV30	NA	TRBJ2-2	NA	CAWGPGSGELFF	TGTGCCTGGGGACCAGGGTCCGGGGAGCTGTTTTTT
TRBV5-8	NA	TRBJ1-4	NA	CASSLYGGATNEKLFF	TGTGCCAGCAGCTTGTATGGAGGGGCAACTAATGAAAAACTGTTTTTT
TRBV7-9	few	TRBJ2-3	NA	CASSLALMGDTQYF	TGTGCCAGCAGCTTAGCCCTGATGGGAGATACGCAGTATTTT
TRBV6-1	NA	TRBJ2-5	NA	CASEDGTYQETQYF	TGTGCCAGCGAGGACGGGACGTACCAAGAGACCCAGTACTTC
TRBV19	few	TRBJ1-2	TRBD1	CATSGGGTAGGYGYTF	TGTGCCACCTCAGGTGGGGGGACAGCGGGAGGCTATGGCTACACCTTC
TRBV11-3	NA	TRBJ1-1	NA	CASSTATANTEAFF	TGTGCCAGCAGCACTGCGACCGCGAACACTGAAGCTTTCTTT
TRBV7-9	NA	TRBJ2-5	NA	CASSRSGSQETQYF	TGTGCCAGCAGCCGTAGTGGGAGCCAAGAGACCCAGTACTTC
TRBV20-1	NA	TRBJ2-5	NA	CSGGNQETQYF	TGCAGCGGCGGAAACCAAGAGACCCAGTACTTC
TRBV4-3	once	TRBJ2-7	NA	CASSQDWGGHEQYF	TGCGCCAGCAGCCAAGATTGGGGCGGCCACGAGCAGTACTTC
TRBV30	NA	TRBJ2-7	TRBD2	CAFDRTSGRYEQYF	TGTGCCTTTGACCGGACTAGCGGGAGGTACGAGCAGTACTTC
TRBV30	NA	TRBJ1-2	TRBD1	CACDVDRAISLTNYGYTF	TGTGCCTGTGACGTGGACAGGGCAATTTCCCTGACTAACTATGGCTACACCTTC
TRBV11-2	once	TRBJ2-7	NA	CASSRQTEYEQYF	TGTGCCAGCAGCCGACAGACGGAGTACGAGCAGTACTTC
TRBV5-6	NA	TRBJ2-7	TRBD1	CASSFGTGPVGKYF	TGTGCCAGCAGCTTCGGGACAGGGCCGGTTGGGAAGTACTTC
TRBV5-5	NA	TRBJ1-2	NA	CASSTRREYGYTF	TGTGCCAGCAGCACCCGCAGGGAGTATGGCTACACCTTC
TRBV15	NA	TRBJ2-1	NA	CATSRDLQRLSSDEQFF	TGTGCCACCAGCAGAGATCTCCAGCGGTTGAGTAGCGATGAGCAGTTCTTC
TRBV5-6	NA	TRBJ2-1	NA	CASSALSLEQFF	TGTGCCAGCAGCGCCTTGAGCTTGGAGCAGTTCTTC
TRBV5-6	NA	TRBJ2-1	TRBD2	CASSWGLAGVPEQFF	TGTGCCAGCAGCTGGGGACTAGCGGGAGTCCCTGAGCAGTTCTTC